The 14 T cell receptor beta chains presented below share a single source sample, sequenced in a study of PD-1 blockade in classical Hodgkin lymphoma. This table comes from immunoSEQ multiplex PCR, and its TCRdb copy is limited to in-frame clones, with some not included. The sample yields about 30,000 clones, about 76% seen once. Each patient's relapse followed autologous stem cell transplantation, and brentuximab vedotin exposure varied. The input for sequencing was peripheral blood mononuclear cells (PBMCs), taken before the second cycle of nivolumab. Source of these receptors: a human donor with classical Hodgkin lymphoma.

The V gene is TRBV7-9, the J gene TRBJ1-1; no reliable D call. V dropped 5 bases and J dropped 3 bases, with 7 bases sitting between them. Germline lookup yields CDR1 SEHNR and CDR2 FQNEAQ (reference sequence). The CDR3 contains 12 residues. DNA of the CDR3: TGTGCCAGCAGCGACTCCTACACTGAAGCTTTCTTT. This encodes CASSDSYTEAFF.

V and J are TRBV11-1 and TRBJ1-2; 9 bases match TRBD1. The CDR3 is 15 amino acids. CDR1 and CDR2 from the germline V gene are SGHAT and FQDESV (reference sequence). V shed 5 bases, J shed 4 bases, and the junction held 8 bases outside the gene matches. For the CDR3, the DNA is TGTGCCAGCAGCCCGAGGGACAGGGCGGGCTATGGCTACACCTTC. Translated: CASSPRDRAGYGYTF. The whole variable domain, filled in from reference TRBV11-1 and TRBJ1-2, reads EAEVAQSPRYKITEKSQAVAFWCDPISGHATLYWYRQILGQGPELLVQFQDESVVDDSQLPKDRFSAERLKGVDSTLKIQPAELGDSAMYLCASSPRDRAGYGYTFGSGTRLTVV.

This clone was seen more than once but under ten times. V usage is TRBV4-1 and J usage is TRBJ2-1; no definite D call. The CDR3 length is 12 residues. Per germline, CDR1 MGHRA and CDR2 YSYEKL. Trimming left V 4 bases short and J 8 bases short, with 9 bases between. CDR3 bases: TGCGCCAGCAGCCCGGCTGGGGATGAGCAGTTCTTC. Translation gives CASSPAGDEQFF.

This clone was found a few times. The chain couples TRBV9 to TRBJ2-1, with 7 bases fitting TRBD1. The ends lost 1 base at V and 3 bases at J; junction bases unmatched: 10. Per germline, CDR1 SGDLS and CDR2 YYNGEE. This CDR3 region has 17 residues. CDR3 in DNA: TGTGCCAGCAGCGTATCTCCGGGACAGAGTTTCTACAATGAGCAGTTCTTC. Protein: CASSVSPGQSFYNEQFF.

This chain connects TRBV6-1 to TRBJ2-5; D may be TRBD2 (5 bases). CDR3 size: 11 residues. The V and J ends lost 10 bases and 5 bases respectively, with 11 bases between them. Germline V gene data show CDR1 as MNHNS and CDR2 as SASEGT. As DNA, the CDR3 is TGTGCCACGGGGTTTTGGGAGACCCAGTACTTC. This gives the protein CATGFWETQYF.

In its sample, this clone ranks as medium-sized. V is TRBV19 and J is TRBJ2-7, with D possibly matching TRBD1 (5 bases). In germline, CDR1 is LNHDA, CDR2 SQIVND (reference sequence). The CDR3 contains 15 residues. Trimming stripped 1 base from V and 3 bases from J, with 13 bases between. The CDR3 coding sequence is TGTGCCAGTAGTATAGGAGGAGACAGCCACTACGAGCAGTACTTC. It is translated as CASSIGGDSHYEQYF.

The chain has TRBV7-2 and TRBJ1-1; D unresolved. V lost 2 bases to trimming and J lost 4 bases, with 11 bases between them. The CDR3 covers 14 residues. Germline V gene sequence: CDR1 SGHTA, CDR2 FQGNSA. DNA of the CDR3: TGTGCCAGCAGCTTACCCACAGAGGGCACTGAAGCTTTCTTT. It yields the protein CASSLPTEGTEAFF.

The V and J genes are TRBV4-1 and TRBJ1-1; 10 bases match TRBD1. Germline V CDR1 and CDR2: MGHRA, YSYEKL. CDR3 size: 16 residues. After removal of 3 bases from V and 4 bases from J, the junction contained 8 bases not matched to a gene. This chain's CDR3 is CASSHSQDRGTTEAFF. Here the CDR3 DNA reads TGCGCCAGCAGCCATAGTCAGGACAGGGGGACCACTGAAGCTTTCTTT.

This clone has a single count. CDR3 loop: CASSLQGAAGYTF. In nucleotides, the CDR3 is TGTGCCAGCAGCTTACAGGGGGCGGCTGGCTACACCTTC. The V and J genes are TRBV7-9 and TRBJ1-2; TRBD1 matches at 8 bases. CDR3 length equals 13 residues. Germline CDR1 and CDR2: SEHNR and FQNEAQ (reference sequence). Germline trimming cut 2 bases from V and 7 bases from J; bases unmatched to any gene: 3.

This clone was detected only once. The V and J genes are TRBV6-5 and TRBJ1-1, with D tentatively TRBD1 (5 bases). Trimming shortened V by 2 bases and J by 6 bases, and 10 bases separated the two germline ends. Germline assignment: CDR1 MNHEY and CDR2 SVGAGI. This CDR3 has 13 amino acids. CDR3 loop: CASSYGQGSEAFF. Here the CDR3 DNA reads TGTGCCAGCAGTTACGGTCAGGGCTCTGAAGCTTTCTTT.

The CDR3 bases are TGCGCCAGCAGTTCGGACAGGACCACTGAAGCTTTCTTT. Translating gives CASSSDRTTEAFF. This chain joins TRBV5-1 and TRBJ1-1, with 7 bases fitting TRBD1. Per germline, CDR1 SGHRS and CDR2 YFSETQ. CDR3 length: 13 amino acids. Germline trimming cut 5 bases from V and 4 bases from J; bases unmatched to any gene: 5.

V and J are TRBV7-8 and TRBJ2-3; TRBD1 is a possible D gene (6 bases). The germline gives CDR1 SGHVS, CDR2 FQNEAQ. The CDR3 spans 16 residues. Trimming took off 2 bases at V and 3 bases at J, with 15 bases between the two ends. CDR3 DNA: TGTGCCAGCAGCTTACTGCGACAGGTTACGACAGATACGCAGTATTTT. Protein sequence: CASSLLRQVTTDTQYF.

The chain combines TRBV7-6 with TRBJ2-5, with D perhaps matching TRBD1 or TRBD2 (6 bases each). V lost 4 bases, J lost 2 bases, and 17 bases lay in between. This CDR3 contains 16 residues. Looked up from germline, CDR1 is SGHVS and CDR2 is FNYEAQ. The DNA for the CDR3 is TGTGCCAGCAGCTCACGGGGACTCGGGACACAAGAGACCCAGTACTTC. This codes for CASSSRGLGTQETQYF.

The chain employs TRBV4-1 and TRBJ1-5; weak D call: TRBD1 (6 bases). CDR1 is MGHRA, CDR2 YSYEKL, per germline. This CDR3 has 15 residues. V was cut by 0 bases and J by 7 bases, with 13 bases left in between. The CDR3 is CASSQDPWGAQPQHF. Written as DNA, the CDR3 is TGCGCCAGCAGCCAAGATCCTTGGGGGGCCCAGCCCCAGCATTTT.